One and the same sample provided the 30 T cell receptor beta chains below, sequenced in a study of control samples from healthy donors and cancer patients. Using immunoSEQ multiplex PCR, the repertoire was profiled, and TCRdb retains in-frame clones only, with some absent. The sample shows some 140,000 clones, about nine tenths of them seen only once. The sequencing sample was made of blood. These receptors were taken from a woman between 25 and 40 years old in good health.

The V gene is TRBV19, the J gene TRBJ1-2; the match to TRBD1 covers 9 bases. J was trimmed by 8 bases and V by 4 bases; bases with no gene match: 8. The CDR3 runs 14 residues. In germline, CDR1 is LNHDA, CDR2 SQIVND (reference sequence). The CDR3 region is CASSTSRDRVGYTF. The CDR3 DNA follows: TGTGCCAGTAGTACGTCCCGGGACAGGGTAGGCTACACCTTC. Based on the CDR3 plus reference TRBV19 and TRBJ1-2, the full variable domain is DGGITQSPKYLFRKEGQNVTLSCEQNLNHDAMYWYRQDPGQGLRLIYYSQIVNDFQKGDIAEGYSVSREKKESFPLTVTSAQKNPTAFYLCASSTSRDRVGYTFGSGTRLTVV.

The V gene is TRBV30, the J gene TRBJ1-5; TRBD1 is a possible D gene (6 bases). There are 15 residues in the CDR3. Trimming pared 2 bases from V and 8 bases from J, leaving 19 bases between. The germline CDR1 and CDR2 sequences are GTSNPN and SVGIG (reference sequence). The CDR3 DNA reads as TGTGCCTGGAGTTCACCTGGAGGGGGAGAGAAGCCCCAGCATTTT. It encodes CAWSSPGGGEKPQHF. Full variable domain (missing parts from reference TRBV30 and TRBJ1-5): SQTIHQWPATLVQPVGSPLSLECTVEGTSNPNLYWYRQAAGRGLQLLFYSVGIGQISSEVPQNLSASRPQDRQFILSSKKLLLSDSGFYLCAWSSPGGGEKPQHFGDGTRLSIL.

The V and J genes are TRBV3-1 (or the pseudogene TRBV3-2) and TRBJ2-2; D gene uncertain. Germline V CDR1 and CDR2: LGHDT, YNNKEL (reference sequence). V was cut by 0 bases and J by 6 bases, with 8 bases left in between. CDR3 length equals 14 residues. The CDR3 reads CASSQETIAGELFF. The CDR3 nucleotides read TGTGCCAGCAGCCAAGAAACGATCGCCGGGGAGCTGTTTTTT.

The chain has TRBV7-3 and TRBJ2-2, with D possibly being TRBD1 (5 bases). CDR1 and CDR2 (germline): SGHTA, FQGTGA. Trimming removed 4 bases at V and 2 bases at J, with 8 bases between. This CDR3 is built from 14 residues. The DNA of the CDR3 is TGTGCCAGCAGCTCCGGACACAACACCGGGGAGCTGTTTTTT. Amino acids: CASSSGHNTGELFF.

V usage is TRBV18 and J usage is TRBJ1-1; D gene unclear. Germline CDR1 is KGHSH and CDR2 is LQKENI. This CDR3 spans 14 amino acids. V lost 0 bases to trimming and J lost 1 base, with 6 bases between them. As DNA, the CDR3 is TGTGCCAGCTCACCACCCAAAAAGAACACTGAAGCTTTCTTT. Translation: CASSPPKKNTEAFF.

CDR3 nucleotide sequence: TGCGCCAGCAGCTCCGGACAGGGGCTGGAGGGGGAGCAGTACTTC. Translation gives CASSSGQGLEGEQYF. The chain couples TRBV5-1 to TRBJ2-7, with 9 bases fitting TRBD1. The CDR3 sequence is 15 residues long. Germline values: CDR1 SGHRS, CDR2 YFSETQ. The junction had 11 bases not matched to a gene; V was cut back by 3 bases and J by 7 bases.

The chain couples TRBV2 to TRBJ2-1; D remains ambiguous. Looked up from germline, CDR1 is SNHLY and CDR2 is FYNNEI. This CDR3 is built from 16 residues. Trimming left V 8 bases short and J 0 bases short, with 17 bases between. CDR3 in DNA: TGTGCCAGCTCCACCCGCCCCCTAAGCTCCTACAATGAGCAGTTCTTC. Encoded protein: CASSTRPLSSYNEQFF.

The genes are TRBV18 and TRBJ2-7, with 7 bases identical to TRBD1. The CDR3 consists of 13 residues. Trimming took 6 bases from V and 2 from J; bases not matched to a gene: 4. Germline V gene sequence: CDR1 KGHSH, CDR2 LQKENI. CDR3 in amino acids: CASSGDRTYEQYF. The DNA of the CDR3 is TGTGCCAGCTCTGGGGACAGAACCTACGAGCAGTACTTC.

The chain combines TRBV5-4 with TRBJ2-7; 10 nucleotides align to TRBD2. Germline trimming cut 4 bases from V and 2 bases from J; bases unmatched to any gene: 9. This CDR3 has 16 residues. CDR1 is SGHNT, CDR2 YYREEE, per germline (reference sequence). CDR3 protein: CASSPGSGRDAYEQYF. CDR3 sequence (DNA): TGTGCCAGCAGCCCAGGAAGCGGGAGGGACGCCTACGAGCAGTACTTC.

This clone was seen only once. The gene calls are TRBV2 and TRBJ2-1; the match to TRBD2 covers 7 bases. Germline V CDR1 and CDR2: SNHLY, FYNNEI. V lost 8 bases to trimming and J lost 0 bases; unmatched junction nucleotides: 7. The CDR3 length is 15 residues. In DNA form, the CDR3 reads TGTGCCAGCGTGCTGCGGGAGAGCTCCTACAATGAGCAGTTCTTC. It specifies CASVLRESSYNEQFF.

The rearrangement links TRBV6-5 to TRBJ2-2; D gene unclear. V was shortened by 7 bases and J by 5 bases, with 8 bases between the two germline ends. The CDR3 contains 12 residues. Germline V gives CDR1 MNHEY, CDR2 SVGAGI. CDR3 amino acids: CASTAWTGELFF. The CDR3 bases are TGTGCCAGCACCGCGTGGACCGGGGAGCTGTTTTTT.

The chain is built from TRBV19 and TRBJ2-1; TRBD2 agrees at 10 bases. The CDR3 covers 14 residues. In germline, CDR1 is LNHDA, CDR2 SQIVND (reference sequence). Trimming at V came to 8 bases and at J to 7 bases, leaving 8 bases not matched to a gene. CDR3: CASLAGGLGNEQFF. The CDR3 nucleotides are TGTGCCAGTTTAGCGGGAGGACTGGGAAATGAGCAGTTCTTC.

The chain joins TRBV6-5 to TRBJ2-5; D assignment may be TRBD1 or TRBD2 (6 bases each). The ends were cut back, 6 bases at V and 5 bases at J, with 13 bases in the middle. The CDR3 length is 13 residues. Germline V gene data show CDR1 as MNHEY and CDR2 as SVGAGI. CDR3 region: CASRIGGGETQYF. CDR3 DNA sequence: TGTGCCAGCAGGATCGGGGGCGGCGAGACCCAGTACTTC.

This clone appeared a single time. The chain recombines TRBV11-2 with TRBJ2-3, with D possibly matching TRBD2 (6 bases). The V end lost 1 base, the J end lost 6 bases, and 14 bases lay between the germline ends. CDR1 is SGHAT, CDR2 FQNNGV, per germline. This CDR3 contains 15 residues. Here the CDR3 DNA reads TGTGCCAGCAGCTTAGTACGTGCGGGGCGTGATACGCAGTATTTT. Amino acids: CASSLVRAGRDTQYF.

J is TRBJ2-5 and V is TRBV2, with 13 positions matching TRBD2. The CDR3 runs 16 residues. Germline CDR1 SNHLY, CDR2 FYNNEI. V gave up 6 bases and J gave up 3 bases; unmatched junction bases: 7. CDR3 residues: CASSPGLAGDKETQYF. CDR3 bases: TGTGCCAGCAGCCCAGGACTAGCGGGAGACAAAGAGACCCAGTACTTC.

The chain combines TRBV7-9 with TRBJ1-6; TRBD1 might be the D (5 bases). V was trimmed by 5 bases and J by 8 bases, leaving 10 bases between them. Germline V gene data show CDR1 as SEHNR and CDR2 as FQNEAQ (reference sequence). This CDR3 spans 13 amino acids. Here the CDR3 reads CASSPGRDSPLHF. Written as DNA, the CDR3 is TGTGCCAGCAGCCCGGGGCGGGATTCACCCCTCCACTTT.

The chain couples TRBV28 to TRBJ1-3; the match to TRBD1 covers 8 bases. CDR3 length equals 15 residues. Per the germline V gene, CDR1 is MDHEN and CDR2 is SYDVKM. V was clipped by 8 bases and J by 2 bases; unmatched bases: 8. CDR3 DNA sequence: TGTGCCAGCCATCCCCAGGGGGCCCCTGGAAACACCATATATTTT. Translated, it gives CASHPQGAPGNTIYF.

A note on this clone: Other DNA sequences of this sample code for an identical CDR3. The chain is built from TRBV9 and TRBJ2-2; D gene ambiguous. CDR3 size: 13 residues. V was pared by 2 bases and J by 4 bases, with 6 bases between. Germline loops: CDR1 SGDLS, CDR2 YYNGEE. CDR3 in amino acids: CASSVGATGELFF. The DNA for the CDR3 is TGTGCCAGCAGCGTGGGCGCCACCGGGGAGCTGTTTTTT.

The chain links TRBV12-5 to TRBJ1-1, with D hard to call. CDR1 is LGHNT, CDR2 FRNRAP, per germline. The CDR3 consists of 13 residues. The germline V and J ends were trimmed by 3 bases and 3 bases, with 8 bases remaining between them. CDR3 region: CASGLESYTEAFF. CDR3 DNA sequence: TGTGCTAGTGGTTTAGAGTCCTACACTGAAGCTTTCTTT.

This sequence joins TRBV5-1 and TRBJ2-3; D is unresolved. Trimming pared 5 bases from V and 4 bases from J, leaving 11 bases between. The CDR3 is made up of 13 amino acids. Germline assignment: CDR1 SGHRS and CDR2 YFSETQ. CDR3 nucleotides: TGCGCCAGCAGTGACCGGGTGTCAGATACGCAGTATTTT. Its protein product is CASSDRVSDTQYF.

The rearrangement joins TRBV29-1 to TRBJ2-2; D perhaps matches TRBD2 (7 bases). The CDR3 has 15 residues. Germline CDR1 SQVTM, CDR2 ANQGSEA. V gave up 5 bases and J gave up 2 bases, with 15 bases separating them. The CDR3 sequence is CSVSQSGTNTGELFF. CDR3 coding DNA: TGCAGCGTTTCCCAGAGCGGGACAAACACCGGGGAGCTGTTTTTT.

The CDR3 region is CASSFSGFYTEAFF. The CDR3 DNA follows: TGTGCCAGCAGCTTTTCGGGGTTTTACACTGAAGCTTTCTTT. The rearrangement joins TRBV7-9 to TRBJ1-1; D not resolved. The V end lost 3 bases, the J end lost 3 bases, and 11 bases lay between the germline ends. Per the germline V gene, CDR1 is SEHNR and CDR2 is FQNEAQ (reference sequence). This CDR3 spans 14 amino acids.

The chain recombines TRBV4-1 with TRBJ1-5; D uncertain. V was shortened by 0 bases and J by 0 bases, with 6 bases between the two germline ends. This CDR3 spans 15 amino acids. Germline CDR1 and CDR2: MGHRA and YSYEKL. This chain's CDR3 is CASSQDEVSNQPQHF. The CDR3 bases are TGCGCCAGCAGCCAAGACGAGGTTAGCAATCAGCCCCAGCATTTT.

The chain joins TRBV11-3 to TRBJ2-1; D is undetermined. This CDR3 is built from 15 residues. The V gene lost 2 bases and the J gene lost 3 bases, with 11 bases spanning the gap. The germline V gene encodes CDR1 SGHNT and CDR2 YENEEA. CDR3 DNA: TGTGCCAGCAGCTTACAGGATAACGGCTACAATGAGCAGTTCTTC. Its translation is CASSLQDNGYNEQFF.

There are a few counts of this clone. V usage is TRBV10-3 and J usage is TRBJ1-1, with 8 positions matching TRBD1. The CDR3 runs 17 residues. Germline loops: CDR1 ENHRY, CDR2 SYGVKD. Losses at the gene ends were 3 bases for V and 5 bases for J; bases not matched to a gene: 14. CDR3 residues: CAISDPRAGGRGTEAFF. As DNA, the CDR3 is TGTGCCATCAGTGACCCCCGGGCAGGGGGCCGGGGAACTGAAGCTTTCTTT.

The chain links TRBV9 to TRBJ2-5, with 15 positions matching TRBD2. Germline V CDR1 and CDR2: SGDLS, YYNGEE. V lost 3 bases and J lost 4; bases outside the gene matches: 10. This CDR3 is built from 18 residues. The CDR3 nucleotides are TGTGCCAGCAGCGCCGGACTAGCGGGAGGGGAGCGGGCAGAGACCCAGTACTTC. It specifies CASSAGLAGGERAETQYF.

V usage is TRBV2 and J usage is TRBJ1-2; D might be TRBD1 (5 bases). Germline V gene sequence: CDR1 SNHLY, CDR2 FYNNEI. The CDR3 loop spans 14 amino acids. V lost 1 base, J lost 8 bases, and 14 bases lay in between. The CDR3 protein is CASSEGSGYRGYTF. The DNA for the CDR3 is TGTGCCAGCAGTGAAGGTTCAGGGTATCGCGGCTACACCTTC.

The rearrangement joins TRBV9 to TRBJ1-1; 7 bases map to TRBD1. In germline, CDR1 is SGDLS, CDR2 YYNGEE. The trim removed 2 bases at V and 3 bases at J, leaving 7 bases unmatched. The CDR3 covers 15 residues. Here the CDR3 DNA reads TGTGCCAGCAGCGTCGACCCAGGGGGGGACACTGAAGCTTTCTTT. Its protein is CASSVDPGGDTEAFF.

The rearrangement uses TRBV9 and TRBJ2-5; TRBD2 might be the D (6 bases). Germline assignment: CDR1 SGDLS and CDR2 YYNGEE. The V end lost 3 bases, the J end lost 1 base, and 16 bases lay between the germline ends. The CDR3 extends over 16 amino acids. The chain's CDR3 is CASSGGALATQETQYF. The CDR3 coding sequence is TGTGCCAGCAGCGGAGGGGCGCTAGCGACCCAAGAGACCCAGTACTTC.

Notes on this clone: It is unclear where the CDR3 begins or ends on the DNA, so no DNA is shown, and the CDR3 is as TCRdb lists it. The genes are TRBV28 and TRBJ1-1. The CDR3 region is 11 residues in length, termini included. Per germline, CDR1 MDHEN and CDR2 SYDVKM. CDR3 sequence: CASSFAGGTFF.